A selection of T cell receptor beta chains follows, all from one sample in a study of identical twins. TCRdb used MiXCR to reprocess the 5' RACE reads, holding one entry per CDR3 protein. The table records 1.5 million to 2 million distinct CDR3 sequences, around 33% of them present only once. The specimen was cord blood. These receptors were collected from a newborn girl in good health. CDR3s include the opening cysteine and the closing phenylalanine or tryptophan.

TRBV15,TRBJ1-5,CATSRVGRDQPQHF
TRBV12-3/TRBV12-4,TRBJ1-4,CASSLVGGEKLFF
TRBV20-1,TRBJ2-7,CSASPLEVASYEQYF
TRBV27,TRBJ1-1,CASSLALQGTEAFF
TRBV2,TRBJ2-2,CASSILGRDTGELFF
TRBV5-1,TRBJ2-1,CASSRPDDYNEQFF
TRBV7-9,TRBJ1-6,CASGNRDSSYNSPLHF
TRBV2,TRBJ2-5,CASSEGRRQETQYF
TRBV20-1,TRBJ2-3,CSAADSLGESTDTQYF
TRBV6-5,TRBJ1-2,CASSYSRVPVYGYTF
TRBV20-1,TRBJ1-1,CSARVPGKAFF
TRBV4-1,TRBJ1-2,CASSRAGEGYTF
TRBV12-3/TRBV12-4,TRBJ2-1,CASSFAGGPYNEQFF
TRBV20-1,TRBJ2-5,CSAREAGVETQYF
TRBV4-1,.,CASSHPRGTEQYF
TRBV20-1,TRBJ2-5,CSAPRGSETQYF
TRBV7-9,TRBJ2-7,CATSPRTQYEQYF
TRBV12-3/TRBV12-4,TRBJ2-5,CASSPQLAGGSGQYF
TRBV24-1,TRBJ2-3,CATSDLAGISTDTQYF
TRBV9,TRBJ2-7,CASSPPGLRSDYEQYF
TRBV10-3,TRBJ2-1,CAISPGPRSYNEQFF
TRBV29-1,TRBJ2-3,CSVEEGADTQYF
TRBV29-1,TRBJ2-1,CSALLPQGKNGQFF
TRBV12-3/TRBV12-4,TRBJ2-5,CASSLTVRLAGGPEYF
TRBV9,TRBJ1-2,CASSVAVPANYGYTF
TRBV28,TRBJ1-5,CASSFEGAGNQPQHF
TRBV11-2,TRBJ2-1,CASSAVLLGFSEQFF
TRBV11-3,TRBJ2-1,CASSSSAGKDEQFF
TRBV2,TRBJ2-7,CASSVGPEDEQYF
TRBV2,TRBJ2-3,CASSRDRTSTDTQYF
TRBV5-6,.,CASSLLAGKDLETQYF
TRBV12-3/TRBV12-4,TRBJ2-5,CASSFRKWILQETQYF
TRBV30,TRBJ2-3,CAVTTSGGTDTQYF
TRBV27,TRBJ2-1,CASSFRPGPRGSYNEQFF
TRBV28,TRBJ1-2,CASSLWGGDGYTF
TRBV5-1,TRBJ2-7,CASSTTGVTYEQYF
TRBV15,TRBJ1-5,CATSRDRFSNRAGNQPQHF
TRBV12-3/TRBV12-4,TRBJ2-7,CASSLIASGNYEQYF
TRBV3-1,TRBJ1-2,CASSHGQGGYGYTF
TRBV29-1,TRBJ1-2,CSVGQSTNYGYTF
TRBV7-6,TRBJ2-1,CASSLAQPNEQFF
TRBV5-5,TRBJ1-1,CASSFRQWVTEAFF
TRBV9,TRBJ2-1,CASSGTSGTNYNEQFF
TRBV20-1,TRBJ1-1,CSARSPGGEAFF
TRBV28,TRBJ2-3,CASSFRTGGWDTQYF
TRBV5-1,TRBJ2-3,CASSPQLTSDTDTQYF
TRBV6-6,TRBJ1-4,CASSWRLENYNEKLFF